Detailed here is one TCR beta chain. The CDR3 is 18 residues long. Germline V lookup: CDR1 LNHDA, CDR2 SQIVND (reference sequence). The germline V and J ends were trimmed by 1 base and 1 base, with 19 bases remaining between them. This specimen belongs to a study of blood T cell repertoires in COVID-19. Looking at the study overall: Samples came from the United States, Italy and Spain, spanning acute and convalescent COVID-19. Sample material is recorded as cDNA or gDNA derived from T cells, B-cell-depleted T cells, or PBMCs.

Per the original methods: How many nucleated cells were present was estimated from reference gene primer amplification. TCRdb keeps only in-frame clones here, not all; method: immunoSEQ multiplex PCR. V, J and clone size were drawn from that table, and D and trimming were deduced from the DNA. The table includes some 220,000 clones, 83% detected once. The genes are TRBV19 and TRBJ1-1; TRBD1 might be the D (6 bases). The sample consisted of peripheral blood. This TCR was sampled from a human donor in a cohort sampled during active COVID-19. The CDR3 region has the DNA TGTGCCAGTAGTATAGTGAAAGGGGGGGTTCGGCCGAACACTGAAGCTTTCTTT. It yields the protein CASSIVKGGVRPNTEAFF.